This TCR beta chain was sequenced for a study of shared clonotypes between healthy human individuals (TCRdb year 2020). Concerning the study at large: The cohort included three men and a couple of women between 18 and 49 years of age. Per donor, three plates each were used for CD4 naive and CD4 memory, two for CD8 naive, and one for CD8 memory. Blood TCR repertoires of a handful of healthy adults were deeply sequenced to estimate repertoire size and the extent of clonotype sharing between individuals. Different laboratories and diverse techniques were used to prepare libraries and sequence TCR repertoires, to increase sequencing depth and limit assay-specific biases. Leukapheresis yielded between about 0.8 and 8.9 billion PBMCs per donor.

CDR1 and CDR2 were assigned from the germline V gene as SGHRS and YFSETQ. The CDR3 covers 15 residues, taking in both the cysteine and the phenylalanine. CDR3 DNA only is kept here, 45 bases in frame from base 1. V and J are trimmed by 0 bases and 9 bases, and the gene matches miss 3 bases of the junction. On the study overall, not on this receptor specifically: Rarefaction of sorted-subset datasets indicated incomplete sequencing despite the large sequencing depth. Sampling was limited to blood, and TCR repertoires in tissue likely differ from TCR repertoires in blood. Compared with non-shared clonotypes, the clonotypes found in all four sorted-subset donors had higher generation probabilities. Naive subsets generally had larger estimated clonotype richness than memory subsets did. Around 5% of naive CD4, around 3.6% of naive CD8, 2% to 2.5% of memory CD4, and 0.4% of memory CD8 clonotypes were shared across several donors. Pairwise subsampling indicated that sequencing depth was expected to affect the degree of clonotype sharing among donors. Because the study included only a small number of donors, the genetic and exposure-history diversity represented was limited.

As concerns this clone: The antigen this receptor binds is unknown. There are no base qualities to consult, and no much larger clone falls within one base.

Using the deep immunoSEQ assay, TCR CDR3 regions were amplified from genomic DNA by multiplex PCR. Extracted genomic DNA from each cell subset was distributed evenly across all wells of several immunoSEQ 96-well plates, and each plate was treated as a replicate. For sorted subsets, 150 to 250 ng of genomic DNA, equivalent to some 33,000 T cell genomes, went into each replicate PCR. Purified libraries were quantified with a Qubit 3.0 fluorometer, sized on a Bioanalyzer 2100, and re-quantified with the KAPA Library Quantification kit. Each immunoSEQ 96-well plate was sequenced on its own single-read 150-cycle Illumina NextSeq 550 flow cell. The paper's processing steps were these. Because the immunoSEQ output held only junctional sequences and lacked quality scores, the filtering could not match the filtering applied to full-length reads. Sequences were annotated with PyIR, a Python wrapper for IgBLAST v1.9, and V/J genes and CDR3 were assigned using IMGT germline references. Any read was removed if the V/J assignment was weak (E-value above 1e-6), the CDR3 was missing, or the read contained stop codons, out-of-frame junctions, or ambiguous translated residues. A V3J clonotype was defined by an identical inferred V gene, J gene, and CDR3 amino acid sequence. To compute the percentage overlap between repertoires, the number of shared unique clonotypes was divided by the size of the smaller repertoire. Three approaches were used to assess repertoire richness: RTK rarefaction, the Chao1 estimator, and Recon v2.1 estimates of unobserved clonotypes. For all TCRbeta clonotypes obtained by the gDNA method from a few donors, generation probabilities were computed with OLGA. TCRdb took this table from immuneACCESS and kept in-frame rearrangements with V and J called. Such tables lack part of the clones; where checked against another copy, unresolved V genes explain under half of the gap, and the rest is unexplained. V and J calls and clone size are copied from that table; D and trimming were computed from the DNA. Across this sample there are around 2.5 million clones, with roughly 93% seen only once. The ten largest account for approximately 0.36% of the sample.

The donors were healthy, HIV-negative adults with no recently reported acute infections or vaccinations. Every donor was a Caucasian adult residing in Nashville, Tennessee, USA. CD4+ T cells were enriched by magnetic negative selection, after which naive cells were positively selected on CD45RA and the negative fraction was taken as the memory subset. Blood was obtained by leukapheresis, after which PBMCs were separated by Ficoll-Histopaque density gradient centrifugation and cryopreserved in liquid nitrogen vapor phase. Analytical flow cytometry was used to check the purity and quantity of every magnetically sorted T cell population. Each sorted fraction had its genomic DNA isolated and then quantified by UV absorbance on a Nanodrop 2000c.

The sequencing sample was made of naive CD4+ T cells from PBMCs. Reading the label with the study, this specimen's cell subset or site is: CD45RA+ positively selected. This receptor was taken from a man between 18 and 35 years old in good health. Some clones in this sample may be carry-over from other donors' samples. This sequence uses TRBV5-1 and TRBJ1-6, with 10 bases in between that match TRBD1. CDR3 region: CASSLGDRGVSPLHF. The sequence in DNA is TGCGCCAGCAGCTTGGGGGACAGGGGTGTTTCACCCCTCCACTTT.